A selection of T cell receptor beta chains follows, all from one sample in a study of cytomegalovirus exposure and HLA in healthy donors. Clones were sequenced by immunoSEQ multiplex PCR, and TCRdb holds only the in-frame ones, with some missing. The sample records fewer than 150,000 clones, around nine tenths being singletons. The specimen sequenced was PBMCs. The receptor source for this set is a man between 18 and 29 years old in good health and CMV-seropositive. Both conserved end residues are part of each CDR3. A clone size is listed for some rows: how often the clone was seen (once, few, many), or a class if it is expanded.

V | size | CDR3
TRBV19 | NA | CASSPTRFANTGELFF
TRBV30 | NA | CAVRAHSGGVRETQYF
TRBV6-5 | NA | CASSYDRALNEQFF
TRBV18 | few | CASSPPGWSGNTIYF
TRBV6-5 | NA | CASRLRGTGELFF
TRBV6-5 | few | CASSYSSRQGGSPLHF
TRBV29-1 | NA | CSVNAGTGGLEAFF
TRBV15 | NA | CATSRDLEGTEAFF
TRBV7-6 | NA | CASSLGGGGPYEQYF
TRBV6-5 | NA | CASSYFETGDTGELFF
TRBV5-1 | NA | CASSGGTSGPTDTQYF
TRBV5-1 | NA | CASSLQGVYNEQFF
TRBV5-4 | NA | CASSSRLDSNEQFF
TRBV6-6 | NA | CASSLTGGFSYEQYF
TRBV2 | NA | CASSSALGRGSYNEQFF
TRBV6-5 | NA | CASRLSGTNYGYTF
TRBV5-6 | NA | CASSLTGNEQFF
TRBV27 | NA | CASRQRPGQDLLNYGYTF
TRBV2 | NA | CASSATGTVNEKLFF
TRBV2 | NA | CASTPEGLGVTQYF
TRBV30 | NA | CAWRLDRGYEQYF
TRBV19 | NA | CASSTTRELRNEQFF
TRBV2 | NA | CASSASSNGYF
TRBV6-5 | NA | CASSPSDSNQPQHF
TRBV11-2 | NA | CASSITYEQYF
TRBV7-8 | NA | CASSPRVRGRSNTEAFF
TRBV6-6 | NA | CASSYSSGPSSYEQYF
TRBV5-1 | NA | CASSATGFIALFF
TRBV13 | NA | CASSSGGTNEKLFF